This T cell receptor beta chain was identified during a study of PD-L1 blockade in urothelial cancer. Study summary: Blood was analyzed 3 weeks (second dose) and 6 weeks after treatment start.

Synthetic TCR analog templates were spiked into each PCR. Using immunoSEQ multiplex PCR, the repertoire was profiled, and TCRdb retains in-frame clones only, with some absent. The sample records some 42,000 clones, 81% being singletons. The TCR was taken from a man aged 70-80 years with urothelial cancer. Source: PBMCs, taken around atezolizumab (anti-PD-L1) treatment.

The CDR3 DNA reads TGTGCCAGCAAACTAGCGCTTAGCACAGATACGCAGTATTTT. It specifies CASKLALSTDTQYF. The chain employs TRBV6-6 and TRBJ2-3; 7 bases are shared with TRBD2. The germline CDR1 and CDR2 sequences are MNHNY and SVGAGI (reference sequence). The J segment lost 0 bases and the V segment lost 7 bases, leaving 4 bases of the junction unmatched. This CDR3 has 14 amino acids.